Listed below are T cell receptor beta chains from one sample, sequenced in a study of OX40 agonist ivuxolimab in advanced cancers. Here immunoSEQ multiplex PCR was the method, and the copy in TCRdb shows in-frame clones only, minus some. In the table there are some 35,000 clones, 76% of which are singletons. The sequenced sample was CD4+ or CD8+ T cells sorted from blood, obtained in a trial of the OX40 agonist ivuxolimab. The receptors stem from an adult with an advanced solid tumor such as melanoma, head and neck, liver or kidney cancer. Each CDR3 is given with its conserved first and last residue.

J gene,V gene,CDR3 protein
TRBJ1-1,TRBV7-2,CASSHQPGSQRGGTEAFF
TRBJ1-5,TRBV10-3,CAISDARGVSNQPQHF
TRBJ1-5,TRBV6-6,CASIEGQIDQPQHF
TRBJ1-1,TRBV9,CASSPRGAANTEAFF
TRBJ2-3,TRBV11-2,CASGLVGARDTQYF
TRBJ1-1,TRBV19,CASSQYEGGNTEAFF
TRBJ2-2,TRBV4-1,CASSQEGWTNFGGELFF
TRBJ2-3,TRBV2,CASSPWSHTDTQYF
TRBJ2-6,TRBV5-4,CASSSGTSGGSGANVLTF
TRBJ2-4,TRBV11-2,CASSLVLTGRKNIQYF
TRBJ1-1,TRBV15,CATSRDSMNTEAFF
TRBJ2-1,TRBV28,CAVHRGRNEQFF
TRBJ1-3,TRBV30,CAWSIGGHSGNTIYF
TRBJ2-5,TRBV6-5,CASSLDLRETQYF
TRBJ2-4,TRBV28,CASSLSLGQLTPMVF
TRBJ1-1,TRBV23-1,CASSQSHGGAEAFF
TRBJ1-1,TRBV9,CASSVGIGWAFF
TRBJ1-4,TRBV5-5,CASSLEGTGPEKLFF
TRBJ1-5,TRBV5-8,CASSLEASPNQPQHF
TRBJ1-1,TRBV27,CASSLSGLLTEAFF
TRBJ1-3,TRBV5-5,CASSLTTYSGNTIYF
TRBJ2-3,TRBV5-1,CPRRACSTQYF
TRBJ1-1,TRBV29-1,CSVFEAWTLRAFF
TRBJ1-4,TRBV5-1,CASSGSGTNEKLFF
TRBJ1-2,TRBV7-2,CASSYDRAGRGYTF
TRBJ2-7,TRBV18,CASSPGTGAYEQYF
TRBJ1-1,TRBV4-1,CASAPGQNTEAFF
TRBJ2-3,TRBV7-6,CASSVGTGGATDTQYF
TRBJ1-1,TRBV11-2,CASSFNRGGTEAFF
TRBJ2-1,TRBV5-4,CASSPGQGPYNEQFF
TRBJ2-3,TRBV4-1,CASSQEGAGTSGGTDTQYF
TRBJ2-1,TRBV27,CASTLAVDRGRRSSYNEQFF
TRBJ2-7,TRBV5-6,CASTYLGEQYF
TRBJ1-6,TRBV19,CASGTGNRSPLHF
TRBJ1-1,TRBV5-1,CASSLEIGSFTEAFF
TRBJ1-1,TRBV2,CASSEVAGITEAFF
TRBJ1-4,TRBV2,CASRVLPELNEKLFF
TRBJ1-2,TRBV5-6,CASSEQGTNYGYTF
TRBJ2-2,TRBV6-1,CASKGVRELFF
TRBJ1-2,TRBV5-4,CASSLDQGTYGYTF
TRBJ1-6,TRBV9,CASSVVPGVPLHF
TRBJ1-1,TRBV5-1,CASSTDRGNTEAFF
TRBJ2-4,TRBV19,CASSMLAGGSKNIQYF
TRBJ2-3,TRBV11-3,CASSLTGSTDTQYF
TRBJ2-3,TRBV10-3,CAIRRGGAESTDTQYF
TRBJ1-3,TRBV18,CASSHGQGRSGNTIYF
TRBJ2-5,TRBV11-2,CASSFSAPERGGPRETQYF
TRBJ2-5,TRBV27,CASSPTSGGRETQYF
TRBJ2-5,TRBV19,CASSSNSGGSETQYF
TRBJ2-3,TRBV7-7,CASSAQVQADTQYF
TRBJ2-5,TRBV27,CASTSAETQYF
TRBJ2-6,TRBV30,CAWATIGANVLTF
NA,TRBV2,CASSVYEQYF
TRBJ1-3,TRBV2,CASSEVPAGDLGNTIYF
TRBJ2-1,TRBV6-5,CASRKESYNEQFF